The clone carrying this TCR beta chain was counted once. No antigen is known for it. The sample comes from a study of cytomegalovirus exposure and HLA in healthy donors. Notes on the study in general: In vitro, a few CMV-associated chains proved specific for CMV antigens. Rarity characterized most TCR sequences, yet some public TCRs appeared in many donors.

Sequencing was performed with immunoSEQ multiplex PCR; in TCRdb, only in-frame clones are kept and a portion is missing. The sample shows 90,000 to 150,000 clones, 75% to 90% of them seen only once. The donors were part of the roughly 120-subject validation cohort, which stood apart from the roughly 700-subject first cohort. CDR1 MNHEY and CDR2 SMNVEV come from the germline V gene (reference sequence). The length of the CDR3 is 14 residues. V shed 7 bases and J 7 bases; nucleotides not matched to a gene: 6. The genes are TRBV27 and TRBJ2-3, with 12 nucleotides matching TRBD2. The receptor was derived from a young man in good health and CMV-seropositive. Sequenced input: PBMCs. The DNA of the CDR3 is TGTGCCAGCACCCTAGCGGGGGGGCGGAATACGCAGTATTTT. Amino acid sequence: CASTLAGGRNTQYF.